The T cell receptor (beta chain) under discussion was sequenced for a study of OX40 agonist ivuxolimab in advanced cancers. Study outcomes and limitations: Among T cells, CD8+ cells averaged more expanded clones than CD4+ cells.

Comment on this clone: Its target is unknown.

The repertoire was sequenced with immunoSEQ multiplex PCR; TCRdb's copy has only in-frame clones and lacks some. This sample has approximately 10,000 clones, with 65% to 80% found just once. V was trimmed by 5 bases and J by 0 bases, leaving 5 bases between them. CDR1 is SGDLS, CDR2 YYNGEE, per germline. This CDR3 is built from 12 residues. The clonotype comes from an adult with an advanced solid tumor such as melanoma, head and neck, liver or kidney cancer. Material: CD4+ or CD8+ T cells sorted from blood, obtained in a trial of the OX40 agonist ivuxolimab. The J gene is TRBJ1-1, the V gene TRBV9; no clear D gene. The CDR3 DNA follows: TGTGCCAGCAGTGAGATGAACACTGAAGCTTTCTTT. It codes for CASSEMNTEAFF.